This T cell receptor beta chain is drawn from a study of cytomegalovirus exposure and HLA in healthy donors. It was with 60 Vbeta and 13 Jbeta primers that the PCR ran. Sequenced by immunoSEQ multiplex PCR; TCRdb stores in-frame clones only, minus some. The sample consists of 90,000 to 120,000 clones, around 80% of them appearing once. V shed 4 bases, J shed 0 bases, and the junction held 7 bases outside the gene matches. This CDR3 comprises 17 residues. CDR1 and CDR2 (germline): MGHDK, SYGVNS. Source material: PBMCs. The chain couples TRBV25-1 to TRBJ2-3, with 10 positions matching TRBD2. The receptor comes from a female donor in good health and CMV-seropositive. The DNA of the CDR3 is TGTGCCAGCAGTGGGGTAGCGGGAGGTCCTAGCACAGATACGCAGTATTTT. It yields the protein CASSGVAGGPSTDTQYF.